This T cell receptor (beta chain) was documented in a study of T-cell reconstitution after alpha-beta-depleted transplantation in children. Unique molecular identifiers were used to barcode this TCRbeta library. TCRdb independently ran MiXCR on the PCR reads; one entry per CDR3 protein. The profile shows 350,000 to 400,000 distinct CDR3 sequences, about a fifth of them singletons. J was trimmed by 0 bases and V by 3 bases; bases with no gene match: 14. From germline, CDR1 is DFQATT and CDR2 SNEGSKA (reference sequence). This CDR3 has 18 residues. This sequence originates from a human donor who donated a stem cell graft to a child with acute myeloid leukemia. This chain uses TRBV20-1 with TRBJ2-1; 7 bases fit TRBD2. The sequencing here drew on PBMCs from the stem cell graft donor, taken from the stem cell graft. CDR3 amino acids: CSARGREAPPSSYNEQFF. CDR3 coding DNA: TGCAGTGCTAGGGGTCGGGAGGCCCCTCCGAGCTCCTACAATGAGCAGTTCTTC.